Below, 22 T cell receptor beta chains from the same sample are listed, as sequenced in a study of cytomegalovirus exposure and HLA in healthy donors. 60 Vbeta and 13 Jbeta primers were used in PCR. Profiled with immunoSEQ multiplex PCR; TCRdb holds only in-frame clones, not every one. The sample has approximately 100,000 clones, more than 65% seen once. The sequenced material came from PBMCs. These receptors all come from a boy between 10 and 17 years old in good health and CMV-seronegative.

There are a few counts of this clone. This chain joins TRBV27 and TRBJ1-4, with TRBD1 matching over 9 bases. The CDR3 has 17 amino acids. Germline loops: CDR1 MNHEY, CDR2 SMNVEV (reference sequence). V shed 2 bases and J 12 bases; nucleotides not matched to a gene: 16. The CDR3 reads CASSLTGGGQGSGELFF. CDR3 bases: TGTGCCAGCAGTTTAACCGGTGGGGGACAGGGCTCAGGGGAACTGTTTTTT.

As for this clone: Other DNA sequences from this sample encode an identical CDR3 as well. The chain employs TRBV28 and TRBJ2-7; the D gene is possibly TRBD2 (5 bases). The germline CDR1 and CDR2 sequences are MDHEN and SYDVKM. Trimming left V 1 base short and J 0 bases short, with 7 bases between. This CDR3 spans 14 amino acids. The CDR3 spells CASSLSGSSYEQYF. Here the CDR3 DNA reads TGTGCCAGCAGTTTATCGGGAAGCTCCTACGAGCAGTACTTC.

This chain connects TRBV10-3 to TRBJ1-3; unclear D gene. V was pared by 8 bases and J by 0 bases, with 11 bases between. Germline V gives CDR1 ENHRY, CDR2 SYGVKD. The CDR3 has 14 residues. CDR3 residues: CAIGRGISGNTIYF. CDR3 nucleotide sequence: TGTGCCATCGGTAGAGGTATCTCTGGAAACACCATATATTTT.

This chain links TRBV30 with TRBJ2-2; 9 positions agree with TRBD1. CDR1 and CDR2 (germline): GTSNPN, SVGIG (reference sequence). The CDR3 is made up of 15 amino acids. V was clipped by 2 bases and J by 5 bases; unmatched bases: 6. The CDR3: CAWSYGDRDTGELFF. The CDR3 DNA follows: TGTGCCTGGAGTTATGGGGACAGGGATACCGGGGAGCTGTTTTTT.

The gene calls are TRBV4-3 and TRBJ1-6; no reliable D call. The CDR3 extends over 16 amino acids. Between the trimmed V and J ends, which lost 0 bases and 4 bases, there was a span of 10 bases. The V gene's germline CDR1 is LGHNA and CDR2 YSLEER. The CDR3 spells CASSQEAGLYNSPLHF. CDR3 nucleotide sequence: TGCGCCAGCAGCCAAGAAGCGGGGTTGTATAATTCACCCCTCCACTTT.

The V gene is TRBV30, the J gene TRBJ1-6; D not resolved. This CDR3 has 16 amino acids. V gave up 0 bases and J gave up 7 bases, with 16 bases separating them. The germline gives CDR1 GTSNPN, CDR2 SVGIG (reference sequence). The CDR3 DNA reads TGTGCCTGGAGTGTTCCTATGACATCCCGAAATTCACCCCTCCACTTT. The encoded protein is CAWSVPMTSRNSPLHF.

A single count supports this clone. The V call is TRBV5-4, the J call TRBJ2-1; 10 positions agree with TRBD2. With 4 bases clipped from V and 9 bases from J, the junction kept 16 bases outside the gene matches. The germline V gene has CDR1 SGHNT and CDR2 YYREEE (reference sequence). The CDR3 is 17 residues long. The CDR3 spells CASSNSDRAGLAVEQFF. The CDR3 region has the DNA TGTGCCAGCAGCAACTCGGACAGGGCCGGACTAGCGGTTGAGCAGTTCTTC.

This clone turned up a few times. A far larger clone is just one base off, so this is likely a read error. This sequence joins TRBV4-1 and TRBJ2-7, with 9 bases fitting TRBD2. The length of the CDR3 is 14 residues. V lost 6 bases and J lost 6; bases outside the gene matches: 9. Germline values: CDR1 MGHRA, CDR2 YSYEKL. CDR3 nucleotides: TGCGCCAGCAGACGGGGGACTAGCAGGCGCGAGCAGTACTTC. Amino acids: CASRRGTSRREQYF.

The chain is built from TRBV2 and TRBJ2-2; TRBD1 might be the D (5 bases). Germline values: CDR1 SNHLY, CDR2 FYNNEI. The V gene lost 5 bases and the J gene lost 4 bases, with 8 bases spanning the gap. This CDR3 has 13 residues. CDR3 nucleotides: TGTGCCAGCAGTAAAACAGGCACCGGGGAGCTGTTTTTT. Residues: CASSKTGTGELFF.

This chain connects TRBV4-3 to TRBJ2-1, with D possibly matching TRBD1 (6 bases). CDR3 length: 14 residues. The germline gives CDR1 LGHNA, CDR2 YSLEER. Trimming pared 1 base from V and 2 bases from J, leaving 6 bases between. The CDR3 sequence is CASSQGGPYNEQFF. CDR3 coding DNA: TGCGCCAGCAGCCAAGGGGGGCCCTACAATGAGCAGTTCTTC.

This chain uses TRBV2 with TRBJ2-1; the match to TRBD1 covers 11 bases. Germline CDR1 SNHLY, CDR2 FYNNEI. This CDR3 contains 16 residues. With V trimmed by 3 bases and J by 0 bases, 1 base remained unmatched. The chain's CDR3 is CASSEGTGGSYNEQFF. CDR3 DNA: TGTGCCAGCAGTGAGGGGACAGGGGGCTCCTACAATGAGCAGTTCTTC.

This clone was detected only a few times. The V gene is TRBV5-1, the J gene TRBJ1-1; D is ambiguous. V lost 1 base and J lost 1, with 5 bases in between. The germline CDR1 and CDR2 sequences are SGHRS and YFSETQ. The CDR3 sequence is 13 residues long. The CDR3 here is CASSLTENTEAFF. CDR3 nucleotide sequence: TGCGCCAGCAGCTTGACAGAGAACACTGAAGCTTTCTTT.

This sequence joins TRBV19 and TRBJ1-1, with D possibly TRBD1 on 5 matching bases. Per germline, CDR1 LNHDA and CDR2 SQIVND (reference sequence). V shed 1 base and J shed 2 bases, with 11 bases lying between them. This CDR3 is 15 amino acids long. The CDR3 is CASSIVGVINTEAFF. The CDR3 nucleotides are TGTGCCAGTAGTATAGTAGGGGTAATAAACACTGAAGCTTTCTTT.

Here the CDR3 reads CASSLSGPQPQHF. The DNA of the CDR3 is TGTGCCAGCAGTTTGTCAGGCCCCCAGCCCCAGCATTTT. The chain uses TRBV28 and TRBJ1-5; D remains unclear. The V and J ends lost 3 bases and 7 bases respectively, with 10 bases between them. In germline, CDR1 is MDHEN, CDR2 SYDVKM. CDR3 length: 13 amino acids.

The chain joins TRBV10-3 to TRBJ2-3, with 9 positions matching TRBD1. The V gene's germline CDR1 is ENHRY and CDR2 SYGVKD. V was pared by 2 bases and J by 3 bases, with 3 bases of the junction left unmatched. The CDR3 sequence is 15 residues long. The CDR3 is CAISEDGTGTDTQYF. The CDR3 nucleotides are TGTGCCATCAGTGAGGACGGGACAGGGACAGATACGCAGTATTTT.

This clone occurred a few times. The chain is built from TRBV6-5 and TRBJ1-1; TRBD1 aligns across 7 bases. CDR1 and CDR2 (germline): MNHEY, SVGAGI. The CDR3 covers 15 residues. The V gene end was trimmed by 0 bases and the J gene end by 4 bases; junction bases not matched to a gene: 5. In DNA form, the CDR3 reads TGTGCCAGCAGTTACTCGATACAGGGGTTCACTGAAGCTTTCTTT. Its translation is CASSYSIQGFTEAFF.

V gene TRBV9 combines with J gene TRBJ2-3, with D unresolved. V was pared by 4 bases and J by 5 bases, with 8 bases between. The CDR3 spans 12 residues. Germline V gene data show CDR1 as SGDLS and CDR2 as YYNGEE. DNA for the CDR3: TGTGCCAGCAGCCCCCTGCGAGATACGCAGTATTTT. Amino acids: CASSPLRDTQYF.

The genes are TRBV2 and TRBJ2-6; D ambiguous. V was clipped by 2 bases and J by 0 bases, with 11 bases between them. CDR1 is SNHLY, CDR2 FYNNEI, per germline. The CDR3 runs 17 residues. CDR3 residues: CASSELTGFSGANVLTF. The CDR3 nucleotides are TGTGCCAGCAGTGAACTGACGGGTTTCTCTGGGGCCAACGTCCTGACTTTC.

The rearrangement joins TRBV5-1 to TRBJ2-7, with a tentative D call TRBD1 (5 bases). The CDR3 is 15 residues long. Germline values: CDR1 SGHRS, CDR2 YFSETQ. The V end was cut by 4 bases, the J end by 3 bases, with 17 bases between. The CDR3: CASSHPGRTNYEQYF. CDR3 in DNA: TGCGCCAGCAGCCACCCGGGCCGGACAAACTACGAGCAGTACTTC.

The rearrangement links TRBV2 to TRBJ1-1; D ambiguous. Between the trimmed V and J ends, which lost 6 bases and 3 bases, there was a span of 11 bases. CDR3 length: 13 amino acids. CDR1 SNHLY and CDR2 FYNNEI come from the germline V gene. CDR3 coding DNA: TGTGCCAGCAGGTGGAGGGCGGACACTGAAGCTTTCTTT. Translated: CASRWRADTEAFF.

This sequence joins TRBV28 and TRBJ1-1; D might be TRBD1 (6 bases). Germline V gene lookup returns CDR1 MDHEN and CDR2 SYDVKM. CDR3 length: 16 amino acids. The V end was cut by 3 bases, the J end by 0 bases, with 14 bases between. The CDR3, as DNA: TGTGCCAGCAGTTTTACCCCGGACAGTTTGAACACTGAAGCTTTCTTT. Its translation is CASSFTPDSLNTEAFF.

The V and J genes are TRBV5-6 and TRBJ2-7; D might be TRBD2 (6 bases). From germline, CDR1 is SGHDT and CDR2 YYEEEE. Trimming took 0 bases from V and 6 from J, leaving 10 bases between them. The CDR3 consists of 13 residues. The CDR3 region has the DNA TGTGCCAGCAGCTTGGTGGGAGGTCTCGAGCAGTACTTC. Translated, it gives CASSLVGGLEQYF. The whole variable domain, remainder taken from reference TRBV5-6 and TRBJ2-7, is DAGVTQSPTHLIKTRGQQVTLRCSPKSGHDTVSWYQQALGQGPQFIFQYYEEEERQRGNFPDRFSGHQFPNYSSELNVNALLLGDSALYLCASSLVGGLEQYFGPGTRLTVT.